Sequencing of this T cell receptor beta chain was carried out in a study of blood T cell repertoires in COVID-19. Overall study: Spain, Italy and the United States supplied samples that represented acute and convalescent COVID-19. The analysed material was cDNA or gDNA that came from T cells, B-cell-depleted T cells, or PBMCs.

Trimming took 0 bases from V and 0 from J; bases not matched to a gene: 4. This CDR3 has 16 amino acids. CDR1 SGDLS and CDR2 YYNGEE come from the germline V gene. TCRdb keeps only in-frame clones here, not all; method: immunoSEQ multiplex PCR. Of fewer than 200,000 clones detected, about 88% appear once; the ten largest clones hold less than 3%. The V and J genes are TRBV9 and TRBJ1-1, with 8 nucleotides matching TRBD1. This sequence originates from a middle-aged man with active or convalescent COVID-19. Source material: peripheral blood. Here the CDR3 reads CASSVAGGPMNTEAFF. CDR3 DNA: TGTGCCAGCAGCGTAGCAGGGGGCCCTATGAACACTGAAGCTTTCTTT.